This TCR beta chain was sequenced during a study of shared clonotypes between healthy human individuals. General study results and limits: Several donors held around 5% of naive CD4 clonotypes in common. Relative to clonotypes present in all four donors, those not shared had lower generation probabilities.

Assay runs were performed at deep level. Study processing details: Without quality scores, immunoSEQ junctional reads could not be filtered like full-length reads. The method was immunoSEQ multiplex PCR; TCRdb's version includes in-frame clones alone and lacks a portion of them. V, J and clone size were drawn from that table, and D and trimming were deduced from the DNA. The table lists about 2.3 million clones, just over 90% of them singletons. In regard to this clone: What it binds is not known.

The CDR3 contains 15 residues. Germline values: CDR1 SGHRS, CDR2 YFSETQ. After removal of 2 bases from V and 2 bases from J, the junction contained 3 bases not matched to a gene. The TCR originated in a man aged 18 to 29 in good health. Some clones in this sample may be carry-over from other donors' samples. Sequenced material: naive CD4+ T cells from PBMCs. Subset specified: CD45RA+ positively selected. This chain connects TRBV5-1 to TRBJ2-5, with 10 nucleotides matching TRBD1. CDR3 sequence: CASSLDRGQQETQYF. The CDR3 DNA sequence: TGCGCCAGCAGCTTAGACAGGGGGCAACAAGAGACCCAGTACTTC.